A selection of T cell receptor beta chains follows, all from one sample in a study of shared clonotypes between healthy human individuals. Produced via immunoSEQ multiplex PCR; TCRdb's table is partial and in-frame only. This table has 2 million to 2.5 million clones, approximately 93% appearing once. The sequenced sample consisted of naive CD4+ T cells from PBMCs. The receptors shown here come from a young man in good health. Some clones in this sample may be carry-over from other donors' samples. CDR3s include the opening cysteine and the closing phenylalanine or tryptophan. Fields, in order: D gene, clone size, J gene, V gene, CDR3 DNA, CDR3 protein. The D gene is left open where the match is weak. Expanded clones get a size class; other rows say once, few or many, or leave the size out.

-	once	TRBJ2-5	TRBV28	TGTGCCAGCAGACGAACTCGAGAAGAGACCCAGTACTTC	CASRRTREETQYF
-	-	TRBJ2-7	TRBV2	TGTGCCAGCAACGACAGAGGTACCGAGCAGTACTTC	CASNDRGTEQYF
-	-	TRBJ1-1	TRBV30	TGTGCCTGGAGTGTACCCGGGGGTGCATTTGAAGCTTTCTTT	CAWSVPGGAFEAFF
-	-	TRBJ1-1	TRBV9	TGTGCCAGCAGCGTAGCTTCGGAGGCCCCAACCGACATTGAAGCTTTCTTT	CASSVASEAPTDIEAFF
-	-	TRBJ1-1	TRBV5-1	TGCGCCAGCAGCTTGGCCGAGTTATCCATCACTGAAGCTTTCTTT	CASSLAELSITEAFF
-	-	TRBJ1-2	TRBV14	TGTGCCAGCAGCCAAGATCAAGGAACGATAAGGGACTATGGCTACACCTTC	CASSQDQGTIRDYGYTF
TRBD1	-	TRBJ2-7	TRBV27	TGTGCCAGCCGGCCGGGACAGGGGATGTACGAGCAGTACTTC	CASRPGQGMYEQYF
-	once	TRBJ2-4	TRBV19	TGTGCCAGTAGTATCGGGTCTTCCACCCTAGCCAAAAACATTCAGTACTTC	CASSIGSSTLAKNIQYF
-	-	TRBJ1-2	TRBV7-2	TGTGCCAGCAGCTTAGACAATACTAACCTTGGCTACACCTTC	CASSLDNTNLGYTF
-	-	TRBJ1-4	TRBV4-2	TGTGCCAGCAGCCAAGATCGGGCGGGAACGTCCCGCGGGACTAATGAAAAACTGTTTTTT	CASSQDRAGTSRGTNEKLFF
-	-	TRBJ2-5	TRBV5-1	TGCGCCAGCAGCTTGGCCGGACGAGAGACCCAGTACTTC	CASSLAGRETQYF
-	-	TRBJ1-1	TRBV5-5	TGTGCCAGCAGCTTGTCCCCAGGGTTAAACACTGAAGCTTTCTTT	CASSLSPGLNTEAFF
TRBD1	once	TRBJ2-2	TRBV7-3	TGTGCCAGCAGCGCACAGGGGCCCACCGGGGAGCTGTTTTTT	CASSAQGPTGELFF
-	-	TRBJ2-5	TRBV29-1	TGCAGCGTAAAACCAGGACAGAAGTACCAAGAGACCCAGTACTTC	CSVKPGQKYQETQYF
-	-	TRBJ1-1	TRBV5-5	TGTGCCAGCAGCTTCCAGACAGTCCAGGGAGCTTTCTTT	CASSFQTVQGAFF
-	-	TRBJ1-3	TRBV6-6	TGTGCCAGCAGCCGGGACACCGGAAACACCATATATTTT	CASSRDTGNTIYF
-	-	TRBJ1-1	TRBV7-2	TGTGCCAGCAATTTAAACAGTTACACTGAAGCTTTCTTT	CASNLNSYTEAFF
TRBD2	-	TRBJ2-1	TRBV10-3	TGTGCCACGACAACAAGGACTAGCAGGTCCTACAATGAGCAGTTCTTC	CATTTRTSRSYNEQFF
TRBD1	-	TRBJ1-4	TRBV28	TGTGCCAGCAGTTTAACGGGGACAGGGGGCAGAAATGAAAAACTGTTTTTT	CASSLTGTGGRNEKLFF
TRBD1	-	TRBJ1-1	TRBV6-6	TGTGCCAGCAGTCGATCGAGGACAGGGGGGAGCACTGAAGCTTTCTTT	CASSRSRTGGSTEAFF
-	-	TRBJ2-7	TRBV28	TGTGCCAGCAGTTCGTCGATTGGGGAGCAGTACTTC	CASSSSIGEQYF
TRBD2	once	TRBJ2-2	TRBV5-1	TGCGCCAGCCACAGCGGGGGGAACACCGGGGAGCTGTTTTTT	CASHSGGNTGELFF
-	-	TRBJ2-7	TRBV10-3	TGTGCCACATCGCCCCGGCGGGAAACGGGAGAGCAGTACTTC	CATSPRRETGEQYF
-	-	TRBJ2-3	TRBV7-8	TGTGCCAGCAGCTTAGCCCGGGATACGCAGTATTTT	CASSLARDTQYF
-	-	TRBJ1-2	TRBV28	TGTGCCAGCAGCCACCTCCCTGGCTACACCTTC	CASSHLPGYTF
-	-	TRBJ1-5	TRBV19	TGTGCCAGTAGTATTTCCCTCCATCAGCCCCAGCATTTT	CASSISLHQPQHF
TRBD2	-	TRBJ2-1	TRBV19	TGTGCCAGTAGTATAGGCCAGACTAGCGGGAGGGCCTATGAGCAGTTCTTC	CASSIGQTSGRAYEQFF
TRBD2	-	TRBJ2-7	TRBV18	TGTGCCAGCTCACCCCAGACTAGCGGAGGGGCCTACGAGCAGTACTTC	CASSPQTSGGAYEQYF
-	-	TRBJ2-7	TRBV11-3	TGTGCCAGCAGCCCCTCCGGGTCACAACGGGACGAGCAGTACTTC	CASSPSGSQRDEQYF
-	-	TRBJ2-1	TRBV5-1	TGCGCCAGCAGCTTTTCGGGGGCAGGGTACAATGAGCAGTTCTTC	CASSFSGAGYNEQFF
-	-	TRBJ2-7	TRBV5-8	TGTGCCAGCAGCTTGCCGGGTACCTACGAGCAGTACTTC	CASSLPGTYEQYF
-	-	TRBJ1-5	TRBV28	TGTGCCAGCGGGGCACAGGGTAGGCCCCAGCATTTT	CASGAQGRPQHF
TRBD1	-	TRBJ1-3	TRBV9	TGTGCCAGCAGCGTGGAACAGGGGGAAGGAAACACCATATATTTT	CASSVEQGEGNTIYF
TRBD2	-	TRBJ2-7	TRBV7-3	TGTGCCAGCAGCTTCGGACTAGCGGGATCTTACGAGCAGTACTTC	CASSFGLAGSYEQYF
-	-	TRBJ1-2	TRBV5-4	TGTGCCAGCAGCCCACCGGACAGCCGACCCTATGGCTACACCTTC	CASSPPDSRPYGYTF
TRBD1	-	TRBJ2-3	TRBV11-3	TGTGCCAACCAGGGGGCCCTTTATACGCAGTATTTT	CANQGALYTQYF
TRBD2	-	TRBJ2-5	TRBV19	TGTGCCAGTAGCCCTTCACCGGGACTAGCGGGTAGTGTTCAAGAGACCCAGTACTTC	CASSPSPGLAGSVQETQYF
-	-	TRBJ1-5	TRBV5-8	TGTGCCAGCAGAAAATTGGGGGGACAGCCCCAGCATTTT	CASRKLGGQPQHF
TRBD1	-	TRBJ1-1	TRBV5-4	TGTGCCAGCAGCACCAAAAAGACAGGGGGTGGCACTGAAGCTTTCTTT	CASSTKKTGGGTEAFF